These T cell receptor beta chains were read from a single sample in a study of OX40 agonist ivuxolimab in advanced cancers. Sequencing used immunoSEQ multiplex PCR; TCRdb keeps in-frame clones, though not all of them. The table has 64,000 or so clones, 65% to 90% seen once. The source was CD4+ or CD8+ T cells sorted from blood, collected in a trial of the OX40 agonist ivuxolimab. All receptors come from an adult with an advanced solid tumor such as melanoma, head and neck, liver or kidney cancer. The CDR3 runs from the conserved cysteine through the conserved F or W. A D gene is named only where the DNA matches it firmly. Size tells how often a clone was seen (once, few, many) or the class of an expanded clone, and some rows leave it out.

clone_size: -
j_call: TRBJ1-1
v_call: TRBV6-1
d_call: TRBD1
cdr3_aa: CASSEVAQGDRGAFF
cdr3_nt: TGTGCCAGCAGTGAGGTCGCGCAGGGGGATCGGGGGGCTTTCTTT

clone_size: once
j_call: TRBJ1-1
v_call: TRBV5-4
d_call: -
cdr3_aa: CASGWGGENTEAFF
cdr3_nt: TGTGCCAGCGGCTGGGGCGGAGAGAACACTGAAGCTTTCTTT

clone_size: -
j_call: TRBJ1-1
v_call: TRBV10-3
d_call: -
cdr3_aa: CAISPGGGSNTEAFF
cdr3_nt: TGTGCCATCAGCCCCGGGGGGGGCTCGAACACTGAAGCTTTCTTT

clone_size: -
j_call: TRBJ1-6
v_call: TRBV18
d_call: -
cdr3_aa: CASSPSPAYNSPLHF
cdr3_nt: TGTGCCAGCTCACCAAGCCCGGCCTATAATTCACCCCTCCACTTT

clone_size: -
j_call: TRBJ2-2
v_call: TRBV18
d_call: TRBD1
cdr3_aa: CASSRTGSGELFF
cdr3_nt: TGTGCCAGCTCACGGACAGGGTCCGGGGAGCTGTTTTTT

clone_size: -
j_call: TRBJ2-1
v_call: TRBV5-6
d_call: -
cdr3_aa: CASSLGRRYGEQFF
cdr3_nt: TGTGCCAGCAGCTTGGGGAGGCGGTATGGAGAGCAGTTCTTC

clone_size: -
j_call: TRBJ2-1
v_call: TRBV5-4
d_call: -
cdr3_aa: CASSLDYNEQFF
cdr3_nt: TGTGCCAGCAGCCTTGACTACAATGAGCAGTTCTTC

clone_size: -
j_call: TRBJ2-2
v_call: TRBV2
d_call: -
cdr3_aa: CASRPDITGELFF
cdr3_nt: TGTGCCAGCAGACCCGATATCACCGGGGAGCTGTTTTTT

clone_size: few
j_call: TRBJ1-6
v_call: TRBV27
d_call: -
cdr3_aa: CASSLIGQALHF
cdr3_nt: TGTGCCAGCAGTTTAATAGGACAAGCCCTCCACTTT

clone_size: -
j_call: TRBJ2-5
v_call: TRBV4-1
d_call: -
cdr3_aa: CASSQAPRGALQETQYF
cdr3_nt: TGCGCCAGCAGCCAAGCACCTCGCGGGGCCTTACAAGAGACCCAGTACTTC

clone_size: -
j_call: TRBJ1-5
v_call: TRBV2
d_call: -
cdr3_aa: CASSAESGDQPQHF
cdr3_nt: TGTGCCAGTAGCGCCGAGTCGGGAGATCAGCCCCAGCATTTT

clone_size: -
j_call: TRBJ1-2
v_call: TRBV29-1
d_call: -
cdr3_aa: CSVGRGAVELGYTF
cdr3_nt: TGCAGCGTTGGAAGGGGGGCCGTTGAGCTTGGCTACACCTTC

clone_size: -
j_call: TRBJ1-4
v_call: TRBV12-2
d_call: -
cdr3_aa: CASRPLDSDRDEKLFF
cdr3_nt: TGTGCAAGTCGCCCTCTCGATTCGGACAGGGATGAAAAACTGTTTTTT

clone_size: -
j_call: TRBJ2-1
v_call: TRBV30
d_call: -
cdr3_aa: CAWSVRRDSRFEQFF
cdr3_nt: TGTGCCTGGAGTGTTCGACGGGACTCCAGATTCGAGCAGTTCTTC

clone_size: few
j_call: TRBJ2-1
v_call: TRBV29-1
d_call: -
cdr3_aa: CSSLPRQAYNEQFF
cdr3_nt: TGCAGCTCTCTCCCTAGACAGGCTTACAATGAGCAGTTCTTC

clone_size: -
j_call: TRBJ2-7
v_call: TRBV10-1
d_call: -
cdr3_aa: CARTGPYEQYF
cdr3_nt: TGCGCCAGGACAGGACCCTACGAGCAGTACTTC

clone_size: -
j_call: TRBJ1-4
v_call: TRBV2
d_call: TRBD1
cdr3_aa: CASSGGTGGFEKLFF
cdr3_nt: TGTGCCAGCAGTGGAGGGACAGGGGGCTTCGAAAAACTGTTTTTT

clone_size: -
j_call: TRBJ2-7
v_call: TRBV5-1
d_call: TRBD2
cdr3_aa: CASSLWGTGGVPYEQYF
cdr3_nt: TGCGCCAGCAGCTTGTGGGGGACCGGGGGGGTCCCCTACGAGCAGTACTTC

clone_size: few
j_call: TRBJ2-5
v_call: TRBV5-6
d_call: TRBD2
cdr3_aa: CASSPPSGPGGETQYF
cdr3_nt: TGTGCCAGCAGCCCCCCTTCGGGGCCGGGAGGGGAGACCCAGTACTTC

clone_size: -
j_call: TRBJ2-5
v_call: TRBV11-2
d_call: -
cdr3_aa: CASSLGQAGGTQYF
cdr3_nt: TGTGCCAGCAGCTTAGGACAGGCAGGAGGGACCCAGTACTTC

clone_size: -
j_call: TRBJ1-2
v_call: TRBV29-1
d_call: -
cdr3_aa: CSVRTTLYGYTF
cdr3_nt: TGCAGCGTTCGGACGACGCTCTATGGCTACACCTTC

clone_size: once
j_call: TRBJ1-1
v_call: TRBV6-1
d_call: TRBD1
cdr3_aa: CASRGDRARLEAFF
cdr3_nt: TGTGCCAGCAGGGGGGACAGGGCCCGTCTTGAAGCTTTCTTT

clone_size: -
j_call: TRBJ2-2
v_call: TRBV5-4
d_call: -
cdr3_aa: CASSPPDRNTGELFF
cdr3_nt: TGTGCCAGCAGCCCCCCCGACAGAAACACCGGGGAGCTGTTTTTT

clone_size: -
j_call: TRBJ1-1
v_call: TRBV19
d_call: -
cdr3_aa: CASSKYEGSEAFF
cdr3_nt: TGTGCCAGTAGTAAGTACGAGGGCTCTGAAGCTTTCTTT

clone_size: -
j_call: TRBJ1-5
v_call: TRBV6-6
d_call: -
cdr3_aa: CASMGVIKRANQPQHF
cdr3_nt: TGTGCCAGCATGGGGGTGATTAAACGGGCCAATCAGCCCCAGCATTTT

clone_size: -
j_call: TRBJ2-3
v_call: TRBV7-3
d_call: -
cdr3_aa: CASGVGLGTDTQYF
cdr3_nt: TGTGCCAGCGGAGTGGGCCTAGGCACAGATACGCAGTATTTT

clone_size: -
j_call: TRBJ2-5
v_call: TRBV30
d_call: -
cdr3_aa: CAWSVSGGQVYQETQYF
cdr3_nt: TGTGCCTGGAGTGTATCGGGGGGCCAAGTGTACCAAGAGACCCAGTACTTC

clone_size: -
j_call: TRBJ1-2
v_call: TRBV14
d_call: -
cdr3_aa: CASSRDTYGYTF
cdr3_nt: TGTGCCAGCAGCCGAGACACCTATGGCTACACCTTC

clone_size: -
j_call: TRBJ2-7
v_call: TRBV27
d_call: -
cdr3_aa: CASSFYTGGISEQYF
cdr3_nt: TGTGCCAGCAGTTTCTATACAGGTGGTATCTCCGAGCAGTACTTC

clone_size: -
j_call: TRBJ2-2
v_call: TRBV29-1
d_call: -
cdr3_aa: CSAGEGLGELFF
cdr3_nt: TGCAGCGCGGGAGAGGGGCTCGGGGAGCTGTTTTTT

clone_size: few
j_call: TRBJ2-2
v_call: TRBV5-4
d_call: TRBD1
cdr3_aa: CASSLDRGATGELFF
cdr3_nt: TGTGCCAGCAGCTTGGACAGGGGAGCCACCGGGGAGCTGTTTTTT

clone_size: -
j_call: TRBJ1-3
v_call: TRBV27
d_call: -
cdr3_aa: CASSPTAFSGNTIYF
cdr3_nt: TGTGCCAGCAGTCCGACAGCTTTCTCTGGAAACACCATATATTTT

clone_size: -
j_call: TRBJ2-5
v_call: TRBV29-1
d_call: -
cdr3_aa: CSVPQVAGETQYF
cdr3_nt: TGCAGCGTCCCACAGGTTGCTGGCGAGACCCAGTACTTC

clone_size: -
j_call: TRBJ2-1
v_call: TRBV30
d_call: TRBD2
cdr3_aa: CAWSVGIAGTRFF
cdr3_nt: TGTGCCTGGAGTGTTGGGATAGCGGGTACGCGGTTCTTC

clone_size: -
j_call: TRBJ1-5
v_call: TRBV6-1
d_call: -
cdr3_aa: CASQDSYSNQPQHF
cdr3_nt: TGTGCCAGCCAGGACAGCTATAGCAATCAGCCCCAGCATTTT

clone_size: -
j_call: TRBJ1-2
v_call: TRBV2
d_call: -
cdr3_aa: CASRPDPTGGYTF
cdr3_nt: TGTGCCAGCAGACCTGACCCCACGGGGGGCTACACCTTC

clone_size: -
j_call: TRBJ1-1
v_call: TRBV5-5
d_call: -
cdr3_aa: CASSSGVRNTEAFF
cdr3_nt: TGTGCCAGCAGTTCAGGGGTGCGGAACACTGAAGCTTTCTTT

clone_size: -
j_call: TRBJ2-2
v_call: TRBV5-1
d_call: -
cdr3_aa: CASSLESSGELFF
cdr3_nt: TGCGCCAGCAGCTTGGAGTCCTCCGGGGAGCTGTTTTTT

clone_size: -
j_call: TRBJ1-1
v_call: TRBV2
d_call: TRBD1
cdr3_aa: CASRDREESTEAFF
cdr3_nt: TGTGCCAGCAGGGACAGGGAGGAAAGCACTGAAGCTTTCTTT

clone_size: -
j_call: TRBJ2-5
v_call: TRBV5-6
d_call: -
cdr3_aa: CASSYSGLGGSTQYF
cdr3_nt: TGTGCCAGCAGCTATTCCGGACTAGGGGGGTCGACCCAGTACTTC